The present T cell receptor beta chain was sequenced within a study of T cells after yellow fever vaccination. Study-wide points: Peaking faster, on day 5 versus 15, the secondary response was nonetheless weaker.

Note on this clonotype: The antigen remains undetermined.

Trimming removed 2 bases at V and 8 bases at J, with 7 bases between. The CDR3 runs to 13 residues. CDR1 is SEHNR, CDR2 FQNEAQ, per germline (reference sequence). Via MiXCR, TCRdb re-called the 5' RACE reads, giving one row per CDR3 protein. The sample yields a few hundred thousand distinct CDR3 sequences, approximately 4% seen once. The TCR comes from a man between 18 and 35 years old who received the YFV17D yellow fever vaccine. The chain couples TRBV7-9 to TRBJ1-6; D perhaps matches TRBD1 (6 bases). The starting material was PBMCs, obtained 5 days after the yellow fever booster vaccination. The CDR3 coding sequence is TGTGCCAGCAGCTTAAGGGGGGATTCACCCCTCCACTTT. Its translation is CASSLRGDSPLHF.